This record concerns one TCR beta chain sequence. What it recognizes is unknown. Only CD45RO-negative cells positively selected for CCR7 counted as naive CD8 cells, so terminally differentiated effector memory CD45RA+ cells were excluded. These data belong to a study of shared clonotypes between healthy human individuals. Study-wide findings and caveats: Lower generation probabilities were found for non-shared clonotypes than for those shared by all four donors.

The authors ran the assay at deep level. In the authors' methods: From ImmunoSEQ came sequences covering only the junction and carrying no quality scores, so filtering differed. Clones were read by immunoSEQ multiplex PCR, and TCRdb kept only the in-frame ones, dropping some. V and J calls and clone size follow that table, whereas D and trimming were derived from the DNA. This table holds approximately 1.9 million clones, just under 95% found once. Sequencing was done on a sample of naive CD8+ T cells from PBMCs. This TCR was sampled from a young man in good health. Some clones in this sample may be carry-over from other donors' samples.

The CDR3 loop is CASSQEPQDYLALQGYTDTQYF. In DNA, the CDR3 is TGCGCCAGCAGCCAAGAACCCCAGGACTACCTCGCCCTGCAGGGGTACACAGATACGCAGTATTTT. The rearrangement uses TRBV4-1 and TRBJ2-3, with D perhaps being TRBD1 or TRBD2 (6 bases each). Trimming left V 0 bases short and J 2 bases short, with 30 bases between. CDR3 length: 22 amino acids. CDR1 is MGHRA and CDR2 is YSYEKL in the germline V gene.